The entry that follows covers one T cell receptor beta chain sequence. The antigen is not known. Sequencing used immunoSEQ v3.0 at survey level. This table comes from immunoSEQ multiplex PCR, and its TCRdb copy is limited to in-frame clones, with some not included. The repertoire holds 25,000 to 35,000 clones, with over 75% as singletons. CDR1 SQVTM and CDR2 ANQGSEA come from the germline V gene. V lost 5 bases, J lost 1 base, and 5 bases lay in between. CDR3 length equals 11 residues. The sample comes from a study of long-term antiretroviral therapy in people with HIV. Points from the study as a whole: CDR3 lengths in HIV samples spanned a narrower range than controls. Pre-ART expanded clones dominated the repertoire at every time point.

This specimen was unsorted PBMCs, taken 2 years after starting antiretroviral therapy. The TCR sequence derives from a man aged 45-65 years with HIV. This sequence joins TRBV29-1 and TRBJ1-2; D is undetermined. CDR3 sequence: CSVRLNYGYTF. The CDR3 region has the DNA TGCAGCGTTCGACTTAACTATGGCTACACCTTC.